A selection of T cell receptor beta chains follows, all from one sample in a study of T cell responses to AZD1222 COVID-19 vaccine. The table came from immunoSEQ multiplex PCR; TCRdb's copy has only in-frame clones and leaves some out. There are approximately 120,000 clones in the sample; around 92% occur only once, and 1.1% lies in the top ten. The starting material was peripheral blood, obtained on day 0 of AZD1222 vaccination. The receptors were gathered from an adult in good health. Both conserved end residues are part of each CDR3. D genes are given only for firm matches. Where a row states a size, it is once, few, many or the class of an expanded clone; other rows omit it.

>TRBJ1-1|TRBV11-1|12|.|few
CASSLGRTEAFF
TGTGCCAGCAGCTTGGGGCGGACTGAAGCTTTCTTT
>TRBJ1-1|TRBV18|15|.|.
CASSPSGAIVTEAFF
TGTGCCAGCTCACCGTCAGGGGCTATCGTCACTGAAGCTTTCTTT
>TRBJ1-6|TRBV3-1/TRBV3-2|14|.|.
CASSQEFADSPLHF
TGTGCCAGCAGCCAAGAGTTTGCAGATTCACCCCTCCACTTT
>TRBJ1-5|TRBV2|13|.|.
CASRRLRNQPQHF
TGTGCCAGCCGTCGGCTGCGCAATCAGCCCCAGCATTTT
>TRBJ2-7|TRBV11-1|12|.|once
CASEGISYEQYF
TGTGCCAGCGAAGGGATATCCTACGAGCAGTACTTC
>TRBJ2-1|TRBV19|18|TRBD2|.
CASSRWASGIILLDEQFF
TGTGCCAGTAGTAGATGGGCTAGCGGGATTATATTGTTGGATGAGCAGTTCTTC
>TRBJ1-2|TRBV6-1|15|TRBD1|.
CASSEGGGRDYGYTF
TGTGCCAGCAGTGAAGGAGGGGGCAGGGACTATGGCTACACCTTC
>TRBJ1-5|TRBV28|15|TRBD1|.
CASSFRTGVNQPQHF
TGTGCCAGCAGTTTTCGGACAGGGGTAAATCAGCCCCAGCATTTT
>TRBJ1-4|TRBV7-6|16|TRBD1|.
CASSLVGQGFGEKLFF
TGTGCCAGCAGCTTAGTAGGACAGGGCTTTGGTGAAAAACTGTTTTTT
>TRBJ2-2|TRBV10-3|18|TRBD2|.
CAISEHLGGRAPPGELFF
TGTGCCATCAGTGAGCATCTTGGCGGGAGGGCACCTCCTGGGGAGCTGTTTTTT
>TRBJ2-5|TRBV4-2|15|.|.
CASSLVYKTEETQYF
TGTGCCAGCAGCCTAGTATACAAGACTGAAGAGACCCAGTACTTC
>TRBJ1-6|TRBV6-1|17|.|.
CASSEAPGGTYNSPLHF
TGTGCCAGCAGTGAAGCGCCGGGGGGAACCTATAATTCACCCCTCCACTTT
>TRBJ2-1|TRBV11-3|16|TRBD2|.
CASSLASGRAIFEQFF
TGTGCCAGCAGCTTAGCTAGCGGGAGGGCCATTTTTGAGCAGTTCTTC
>TRBJ2-5|TRBV5-8|15|TRBD1|.
CASSSGQGLVKTQYF
TGTGCCAGCAGCTCGGGACAGGGTTTGGTAAAGACCCAGTACTTC
>TRBJ1-2|TRBV6-1|15|.|.
CASSESPRTYSGYTF
TGTGCCAGCAGTGAATCTCCCAGAACATACTCTGGCTACACCTTC
>TRBJ1-1|TRBV27|14|TRBD1|.
CASTVTGGRNEAFF
TGTGCCAGCACTGTAACAGGGGGCAGAAATGAAGCTTTCTTT
>TRBJ2-1|TRBV3-1/TRBV3-2|19|TRBD2|few
CASRPKGAASGASTNEQFF
TGTGCCAGCAGACCGAAGGGGGCGGCTAGCGGGGCCAGTACCAATGAGCAGTTCTTC
>TRBJ2-2|TRBV3-1/TRBV3-2|15|TRBD2|.
CASRRSGGTAGELFF
TGTGCCAGCAGACGTAGCGGGGGTACTGCCGGGGAGCTGTTTTTT
>TRBJ2-5|TRBV7-9|14|.|.
CASSFLASQETQYF
TGTGCCAGCAGCTTTTTAGCCAGCCAAGAGACCCAGTACTTC
>TRBJ1-5|TRBV19|15|TRBD1|once
CASSIDGDRGQPQHF
TGTGCCAGTAGTATAGACGGGGACAGGGGGCAGCCCCAGCATTTT
>TRBJ2-3|TRBV5-1|15|TRBD2|.
CASSPGTSGKGTQYF
TGCGCCAGCAGCCCAGGGACTAGCGGGAAGGGTACGCAGTATTTT
>TRBJ2-5|TRBV5-1|12|.|.
CASSLVEETQYF
TGCGCCAGCAGTTTGGTGGAAGAGACCCAGTACTTC
>TRBJ2-5|TRBV18|14|.|few
CASSPGQNQETQYF
TGTGCCAGCTCACCAGGTCAGAACCAAGAGACCCAGTACTTC
>TRBJ1-2|TRBV29-1|14|.|.
CSVERPGVIYGYTF
TGCAGCGTTGAAAGACCCGGCGTGATTTATGGCTACACCTTC
>TRBJ1-3|TRBV28|15|TRBD1|few
CASKERDRAGNTIYF
TGTGCCAGCAAAGAACGGGACAGGGCTGGAAACACCATATATTTT
>TRBJ1-2|TRBV14|14|TRBD1|few
CASSPGTDLYGYTF
TGTGCCAGCAGCCCGGGGACAGACCTCTATGGCTACACCTTC
>TRBJ1-5|TRBV6-5|13|.|.
CASSGLVNQPQHF
TGTGCCAGCAGCGGACTTGTCAATCAGCCCCAGCATTTT
>TRBJ2-7|TRBV20-1|11|.|.
CSARLWPEQYF
TGCAGTGCTAGACTATGGCCCGAGCAGTACTTC
>TRBJ2-7|TRBV23-1|17|.|.
CASSHQPPAGSSYEQYF
TGCGCCAGCAGTCATCAACCCCCTGCTGGTAGCTCCTACGAGCAGTACTTC
>TRBJ2-1|TRBV5-1|15|TRBD2|.
CASSSLAGGSNEQFF
TGCGCCAGCAGTTCACTAGCGGGAGGGTCGAATGAGCAGTTCTTC
>TRBJ2-7|TRBV5-1|13|.|.
CASSPGQRDEQYF
TGCGCCAGCAGCCCGGGACAGCGGGACGAGCAGTACTTC
>TRBJ2-1|TRBV11-3|17|.|few
CASSRRQGLNRGNEQFF
TGTGCCAGCAGCCGGAGACAGGGTTTGAATCGGGGGAATGAGCAGTTCTTC
>TRBJ1-2|TRBV7-3|14|.|.
CASSQGGGNYGYTF
TGTGCCAGCAGTCAGGGTGGGGGAAACTATGGCTACACCTTC
>TRBJ1-2|TRBV27|13|TRBD1|.
CASSDRGNYGYTF
TGTGCCAGCAGTGACAGGGGCAACTATGGCTACACCTTC
>TRBJ1-2|TRBV28|13|.|once
CASSLRQAYGYTF
TGTGCCAGCAGTTTACGACAGGCCTATGGCTACACCTTC
>TRBJ2-1|TRBV24-1|16|TRBD2|.
CATSDTSGRTYNEQFF
TGTGCCACCAGTGATACTAGCGGGAGGACCTACAATGAGCAGTTCTTC
>TRBJ1-1|TRBV5-1|15|.|.
CASSQTSGYDTEAFF
TGCGCCAGCAGCCAAACATCAGGGTACGACACTGAAGCTTTCTTT
>TRBJ1-4|TRBV29-1|15|TRBD1|.
CSVENRGIVAEKLFF
TGCAGCGTTGAGAACAGGGGGATTGTTGCAGAAAAACTGTTTTTT
>TRBJ1-1|TRBV29-1|11|.|.
CSVLINTEAFF
TGCAGCGTACTCATAAACACTGAAGCTTTCTTT
>TRBJ1-2|TRBV5-1|13|.|.
CASRSTPNYGYTF
TGCGCCAGCAGGTCAACCCCTAACTATGGCTACACCTTC
>TRBJ1-5|TRBV19|15|.|.
CASSIYSGYYQPQHF
TGTGCCAGTAGTATCTATTCGGGATACTATCAGCCCCAGCATTTT
>TRBJ2-7|TRBV28|18|.|.
CASSFGDLGGEGTYEQYF
TGTGCCAGCAGTTTTGGGGACTTAGGAGGGGAAGGGACCTACGAGCAGTACTTC
>TRBJ2-1|TRBV5-1|17|TRBD2|.
CASSLDIAGGRASEQFF
TGCGCCAGCAGCTTGGACATAGCGGGAGGGAGAGCGAGTGAGCAGTTCTTC
>TRBJ1-5|TRBV7-3|15|.|.
CASSLNGQLNQPQHF
TGTGCCAGCAGCTTAAATGGGCAGTTAAATCAGCCCCAGCATTTT
>TRBJ2-3|TRBV6-5|13|.|.
CASSRSQTDTQYF
TGTGCCAGCAGTCGCAGCCAAACAGATACGCAGTATTTT
>TRBJ2-1|TRBV13|13|.|.
CASSLLVGNEQFF
TGTGCCAGCAGCCTACTAGTGGGTAATGAGCAGTTCTTC
>TRBJ2-7|TRBV3-1/TRBV3-2|14|TRBD2|.
CASSQVLADYEQYF
TGTGCCAGCAGCCAAGTACTAGCGGACTACGAGCAGTACTTC
>TRBJ2-1|TRBV5-4|13|.|once
CASSLRGYNEQFF
TGTGCCAGCAGCTTGAGGGGGTACAATGAGCAGTTCTTC
>TRBJ2-1|TRBV5-1|14|TRBD2|once
CASSYRDYTNEQFF
TGCGCCAGCAGTTACCGGGACTACACCAATGAGCAGTTCTTC
>TRBJ2-6|TRBV19|17|.|.
CASSYPRGATGANVLTF
TGTGCCAGTAGTTATCCACGGGGGGCGACTGGGGCCAACGTCCTGACTTTC
>TRBJ1-5|TRBV15|13|.|.
CATSRPDNQPQHF
TGTGCCACCAGCAGGCCAGACAATCAGCCCCAGCATTTT
>TRBJ2-7|TRBV5-1|16|TRBD2|.
CASSPGPSGMSGEQYF
TGCGCCAGCAGCCCTGGTCCTAGCGGGATGTCGGGAGAGCAGTACTTC
>TRBJ2-7|TRBV18|17|TRBD2|.
CASSFIAGTSGVYEQYF
TGTGCCAGCTCATTCATCGCCGGGACTAGCGGGGTATACGAGCAGTACTTC